This paragraph reports one T cell receptor beta chain. The target antigen is unknown. The record originates from a study of beta chain features in type 1 diabetes. Findings of the study overall: A closer apparent resemblance between naive, central memory and Treg TCRB repertoires was seen in patients than in healthy donors. For Type 1 diabetes patients, all four CD4+ subsets carried TCRB CDR3s that were moderately but significantly shorter.

Markers CD45RO/CCR7/CD25/CD127/CD95/CD27 served to sort CD4+ naive, central memory, regulatory and stem cell-like memory cells. The CDR3 covers 16 residues. Per germline, CDR1 LGHNA and CDR2 YSLEER. Trimming cost V 3 bases and J 4 bases; bases outside gene matches: 4. Sequencing targeted expressed TCRB transcripts, as all isolated RNA had been reverse transcribed. Sequencing was performed with immunoSEQ multiplex PCR; in TCRdb, only in-frame clones are kept and a portion is missing. The table shows about 210,000 clones, with 9.5% to 13% occurring only once. Sequencing used central memory CD4+ T cells from blood. This clonotype was sampled from a young man in good health. The chain has TRBV4-3 and TRBJ2-1; 12 bases are a match to TRBD2. CDR3 residues: CASSHLGLAGYNEQFF. The CDR3 nucleotides read TGCGCCAGCAGCCATCTTGGACTAGCGGGGTACAATGAGCAGTTCTTC.